This T cell receptor beta chain stems from a study of blood T cell repertoires in COVID-19. Study-level information: Samples of COVID-19 (acute and convalescent) were obtained from the United States, Italy and Spain. T cells, B-cell-depleted T cells, or PBMCs provided the cDNA or gDNA that served as material.

In the authors' workflow: Counts of nucleated cells, estimated from reference gene primer amplification, were obtained. Data came from immunoSEQ multiplex PCR; TCRdb stores just in-frame clones and leaves some out. D and trimming were read from the DNA, whereas the V and J calls and clone size are those reported in that table. In the table there are about 110,000 clones, 80% to 85% of which are singletons. The CDR3 runs to 15 residues. V was cut by 2 bases and J by 1 base, with 9 bases left in between. Germline-derived CDR1 and CDR2 are SGHKS and YYEKEE (reference sequence). This sequence was found in a man aged 65 to 85 with acute or convalescent COVID-19. The chain recombines TRBV5-5 with TRBJ1-4, with D possibly being TRBD1 (6 bases). Source material: peripheral blood. DNA of the CDR3: TGTGCCAGCAGCTTTGCAGGGGAAACTAATGAAAAACTGTTTTTT. Its protein is CASSFAGETNEKLFF.